This TCR beta chain was identified in a study of blood T cell repertoires in COVID-19. About the research overall: COVID-19 samples collected from the United States, Italy and Spain covered acute and convalescent phases. Nucleic acid was either cDNA or gDNA, and it came from T cells, B-cell-depleted T cells, or PBMCs.

As originally analysed: The authors estimated nucleated cell counts from reference gene primer amplification. Some clones are missing from TCRdb's copy, which holds only in-frame ones; the method was immunoSEQ multiplex PCR. V and J calls plus clone size are reproduced from that table; the DNA served to infer D and trimming. This table has tens of thousands of clones, approximately 81% appearing once. As regards this clone: In the same sample, other DNA sequences code for this CDR3.

The CDR3 length is 12 residues. Germline CDR1 reads LNHDA; CDR2 reads SQIVND (reference sequence). Trimming left V 3 bases short and J 5 bases short, with 7 bases between. The sequence was obtained from a woman aged 55-70 years with acute or convalescent COVID-19. Sequencing was carried out using peripheral blood. The V call is TRBV19, the J call TRBJ2-5; a possible D gene is TRBD2 (5 bases). This CDR3 reads CASSIRGETQYF. For the CDR3, the DNA is TGTGCCAGTAGTATTCGCGGGGAGACCCAGTACTTC.